Presented here are 16 T cell receptor beta chains from one specimen sequenced in a study of T cells in Graves' hyperthyroidism and ophthalmopathy. It was RNA transcripts that yielded the amplified TCR beta CDR3 regions. RT-PCR in the first round (using the HTBI primer set) targeted the TCR CDR3. TCRdb re-analysed the multiplex PCR reads in MiXCR, keeping a single row per CDR3 protein. Found here are about 600,000 distinct CDR3 sequences, roughly 14% of them singletons; the top ten hold around 12%. Sequencing was performed on blood. The receptors were gathered from a woman between 45 and 65 years old with Graves' ophthalmopathy.

This clonotype showed up just a few times. The V gene is TRBV11-2, the J gene TRBJ2-1, with 7 bases aligning to TRBD2. With 5 bases clipped from V and 8 bases from J, the junction kept 15 bases outside the gene matches. The length of the CDR3 is 16 residues. Germline assignment: CDR1 SGHAT and CDR2 FQNNGV. CDR3 region: CASSVPSRRGVHEQFF. The CDR3 DNA sequence: TGTGCCAGCAGCGTACCCTCCCGACGGGGGGTACATGAGCAGTTCTTC.

This clonotype has at least ten counts. The J gene is TRBJ1-1, the V gene TRBV28; D not certain. Germline V gene lookup returns CDR1 MDHEN and CDR2 SYDVKM. Between the trimmed V and J ends, which lost 3 bases and 8 bases, there was a span of 10 bases. The CDR3 contains 12 residues. CDR3 loop: CASSFPLLEAFF. CDR3 bases: TGTGCCAGCAGTTTTCCCCTTTTGGAAGCTTTCTTT.

This clonotype was observed many times. The chain links TRBV7-9 to TRBJ1-2; 7 bases are shared with TRBD1. After removal of 6 bases from V and 6 bases from J, the junction contained 13 bases not matched to a gene. This CDR3 spans 15 amino acids. CDR1 and CDR2 from the germline V gene are SEHNR and FQNEAQ (reference sequence). The CDR3 protein is CASSWLDREKDGYTF. The CDR3 DNA reads TGTGCCAGCAGTTGGCTTGACAGGGAGAAGGATGGCTACACCTTC.

The chain carries TRBV27 and TRBJ1-2; 12 nucleotides match TRBD1. CDR1 and CDR2 from the germline V gene are MNHEY and SMNVEV (reference sequence). V lost 3 bases, J lost 2 bases, and 7 bases stayed unmatched. The CDR3 covers 17 residues. The CDR3 protein is CASSFTGTGGSNYGYTF. The CDR3 DNA follows: TGTGCCAGCAGTTTTACCGGGACAGGGGGCTCGAACTATGGCTACACCTTC.

A word on this clonotype: Possible read error: a much larger clone is one base away. The chain joins TRBV20-1 to TRBJ1-2; possibly TRBD1 for D (5 bases). The length of the CDR3 is 15 residues. The germline gives CDR1 DFQATT, CDR2 SNEGSKA (reference sequence). V dropped 3 bases and J dropped 3 bases, with 17 bases sitting between them. The CDR3 coding sequence is TGCAGTGCTAGTTTAATGAAGATGGGGCACTATGGCTACACCTTC. Its protein product is CSASLMKMGHYGYTF.

Many counts were recorded for this clonotype. The J gene is TRBJ2-5, the V gene TRBV12-3 or TRBV12-4, with D perhaps matching TRBD1 or TRBD2 (5 bases each). This CDR3 has 12 amino acids. With 6 bases removed from V and 4 bases from J, the gap between germline ends came to 9 bases. The CDR3 nucleotides read TGTGCCAGCAGGGGTGGGGGAGAGACCCAGTACTTC. It specifies CASRGGGETQYF.

In its sample, this clonotype was seen many times. This chain links TRBV6-2 or TRBV6-3 with TRBJ2-7, with D possibly being TRBD2 (5 bases). In germline, CDR1 is MNHEY, CDR2 SVGEGT. CDR3 length equals 17 residues. Trimming left V 2 bases short and J 2 bases short, with 19 bases between. In nucleotides, the CDR3 is TGTGCCAGCAGTTACAGGCCGGGATACGATACCACCTACGAGCAGTACTTC. Protein: CASSYRPGYDTTYEQYF.

This clonotype was seen ten or more times. This sequence joins TRBV5-1 and TRBJ2-5; 8 bases agree with TRBD2. There are 14 residues in the CDR3. In germline, CDR1 is SGHRS, CDR2 YFSETQ. The J segment lost 3 bases and the V segment lost 2 bases, leaving 3 bases of the junction unmatched. CDR3 region: CASSFGAGEETQYF. Here the CDR3 DNA reads TGCGCCAGCAGCTTTGGAGCGGGGGAAGAGACCCAGTACTTC.

In this sample, this clonotype turned up many times. J is TRBJ2-1 and V is TRBV5-1, with 14 positions matching TRBD2. V lost 4 bases and J lost 4; bases outside the gene matches: 10. CDR3 length: 18 residues. CDR1 is SGHRS, CDR2 YFSETQ, per germline. The CDR3 DNA is TGCGCCAGCAGCCTAACCGGGACTAGCGGGAGAGGTTACAATGAGCAGTTCTTC. Translation gives CASSLTGTSGRGYNEQFF.

This clonotype was recorded many times. The rearrangement uses TRBV10-3 and TRBJ2-7; either TRBD1 or TRBD2 may supply D (5 bases each). The CDR3 spans 15 residues. The V and J ends lost 4 bases and 1 base respectively, with 14 bases between them. CDR1 and CDR2 from the germline V gene are ENHRY and SYGVKD. CDR3 bases: TGTGCCATCAGTGGTGAGGGGCTTAGTTCCTACGAGCAGTACTTC. Residues: CAISGEGLSSYEQYF.

The gene calls are TRBV24-1 and TRBJ2-2; D might be TRBD2 (5 bases). Per germline, CDR1 KGHDR and CDR2 SFDVKD. This CDR3 is 16 amino acids long. The ends were cut back, 4 bases at V and 3 bases at J, with 14 bases in the middle. CDR3: CATSDRRERDTGELFF. The CDR3, as DNA: TGTGCCACCAGTGACCGACGGGAACGAGACACCGGGGAGCTGTTTTTT.

This clonotype was observed at least ten times. The chain links TRBV3-1 to TRBJ2-7; TRBD2 is a possible D gene (5 bases). CDR1 and CDR2 (germline): LGHDT, YNNKEL (reference sequence). CDR3 length equals 15 residues. V gave up 1 base and J gave up 0 bases, with 10 bases separating them. CDR3 loop: CASSQGGKSSYEQYF. As DNA, the CDR3 is TGTGCCAGCAGCCAAGGAGGGAAAAGCTCCTACGAGCAGTACTTC.

The J gene is TRBJ2-6, the V gene TRBV19; D is unclear. The V end lost 5 bases, the J end lost 1 base, and 9 bases lay between the germline ends. The germline V gene encodes CDR1 LNHDA and CDR2 SQIVND (reference sequence). This CDR3 region has 15 residues. This CDR3 is CASSAPRSGANVLTF. The CDR3 nucleotides read TGTGCCAGTAGTGCCCCCCGGTCTGGGGCCAACGTCCTGACTTTC.

The genes are TRBV9 and TRBJ2-3; possibly TRBD1 or TRBD2 for D (5 bases each). In germline, CDR1 is SGDLS, CDR2 YYNGEE. Trimming took off 3 bases at V and 2 bases at J, with 19 bases between the two ends. The CDR3 loop spans 17 amino acids. DNA for the CDR3: TGTGCCAGCAGCGGAGGAGCCGGGACCGACCTCACAGATACGCAGTATTTT. Encoded protein: CASSGGAGTDLTDTQYF.

Many counts were recorded for this clonotype. The chain employs TRBV28 and TRBJ2-5, with 7 positions matching TRBD2. CDR1 and CDR2 (germline): MDHEN, SYDVKM. The junction had 13 bases not matched to a gene; V was cut back by 2 bases and J by 1 base. The length of the CDR3 is 18 residues. The CDR3 protein is CASSLDGLGLDLQETQYF. CDR3 nucleotide sequence: TGTGCCAGCAGTTTAGACGGCCTTGGACTAGACCTCCAAGAGACCCAGTACTTC.

This clonotype was observed at least ten times. This chain links TRBV28 with TRBJ1-1; D is unresolved. The CDR3 is 12 amino acids. The germline V gene has CDR1 MDHEN and CDR2 SYDVKM. With 7 bases removed from V and 2 bases from J, the gap between germline ends came to 8 bases. The CDR3 coding sequence is TGTGCCAGCAACATGGTAAACACTGAAGCTTTCTTT. Encoded protein: CASNMVNTEAFF.